This T cell receptor beta chain comes out of a study of blood T cell repertoires in COVID-19. Data came from immunoSEQ multiplex PCR; TCRdb stores just in-frame clones and leaves some out. Among roughly 200,000 clones listed, approximately 86% were seen once. The sample taken for sequencing was PBMCs or T cells enriched from blood (not recorded which). The receptor's source is a middle-aged woman with acute COVID-19.

This CDR3 is CASSLSGGVGTQYF. Here the CDR3 DNA reads TGTGCCAGCAGTTTATCAGGGGGGGTGGGTACGCAGTATTTT. The V gene is TRBV27, the J gene TRBJ2-3; possible D gene TRBD2, 7 bases. The V end lost 0 bases, the J end lost 8 bases, and 12 bases lay between the germline ends. The CDR3 contains 14 residues. Per germline, CDR1 MNHEY and CDR2 SMNVEV (reference sequence).